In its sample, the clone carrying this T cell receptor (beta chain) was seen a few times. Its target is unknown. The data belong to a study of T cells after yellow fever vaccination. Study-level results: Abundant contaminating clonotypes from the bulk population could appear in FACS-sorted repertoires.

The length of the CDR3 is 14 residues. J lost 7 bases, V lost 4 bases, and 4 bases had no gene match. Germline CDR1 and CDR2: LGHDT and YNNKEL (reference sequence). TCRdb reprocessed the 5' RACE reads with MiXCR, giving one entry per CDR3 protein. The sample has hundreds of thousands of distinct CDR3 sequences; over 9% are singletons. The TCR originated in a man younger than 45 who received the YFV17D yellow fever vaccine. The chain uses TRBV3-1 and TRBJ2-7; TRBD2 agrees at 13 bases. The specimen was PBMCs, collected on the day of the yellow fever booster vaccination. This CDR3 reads CASSRTSGSWEQYF. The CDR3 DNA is TGTGCCAGCAGCCGGACTAGCGGGAGTTGGGAGCAGTACTTC.